This entry is about one T cell receptor beta chain. Original processing notes: Amplification of reference gene primers provided the estimated nucleated cell counts. Data came from immunoSEQ multiplex PCR; TCRdb stores just in-frame clones and leaves some out. V, J and clone size reflect that table, while D and trimming were determined from the DNA. The sample lists 150,000 to 200,000 clones; about 83% were seen once. This entry comes from a study of blood T cell repertoires in COVID-19. Study details: The origin of the acute and convalescent COVID-19 samples was the United States, Italy and Spain.

Germline V gives CDR1 SQVTM, CDR2 ANQGSEA. Trimming cost V 7 bases and J 4 bases, with 10 bases left between them. The CDR3 consists of 11 residues. The chain joins TRBV29-1 to TRBJ2-5; D might be TRBD2 (5 bases). Sequenced sample: peripheral blood. The receptor comes from a woman at least 80 years old with acute or convalescent COVID-19. The CDR3 sequence: CSGREGETQYF. CDR3 in DNA: TGCAGCGGGAGAGAGGGAGAGACCCAGTACTTC.